A selection of T cell receptor beta chains follows, all from one sample in a study of T cell repertoires in cytomegalovirus infection. TCRdb used MiXCR to reprocess the reads, holding one entry per CDR3 protein. The profile shows about 830,000 distinct CDR3 sequences, 30% to 35% of them singletons. These receptors lack a known antigen. Sequencing used cultured CD8+ T cells from PBMCs, obtained from culture after CMV antigen stimulation. The receptors stem from a human donor in good health (CMV status not recorded). Some clones in this sample may be carry-over from other donors' samples. Both conserved end residues are part of each CDR3. A D gene is named only where the DNA matches it firmly. Not every row has a clone size; where given, it reads once, few, many or a size class.

>.|TRBV4-1|.|TRBJ1-1
CASSTGHLNTEAFF
TGCGCCAGCAGCACGGGACACTTGAACACTGAAGCTTTCTTT
>.|TRBV6-6|.|TRBJ2-3
CASSPVVETDTQYF
TGTGCCAGCAGCCCCGTGGTTGAGACAGATACGCAGTATTTT
>TRBD1|TRBV7-9|few|TRBJ1-5
CASSTDRVQNQPQHF
TGTGCCAGCAGCACGGACAGGGTACAGAATCAGCCCCAGCATTTT
>TRBD1|TRBV12-3/TRBV12-4|many|TRBJ1-1
CASRGQGATEAFF
TGTGCCAGCAGGGGACAGGGGGCTACTGAAGCTTTCTTT
>.|TRBV12-3/TRBV12-4|.|TRBJ2-1
CASSWGRAVNEQFF
TGTGCCAGCAGTTGGGGAAGGGCTGTAAATGAGCAGTTCTTC
>.|TRBV6-5|.|TRBJ2-1
CASSNEDSSGQFF
TGTGCCAGCAGTAATGAAGACAGCAGCGGGCAGTTCTTC
>.|TRBV6-5|few|TRBJ2-1
CASSPTLNEQFF
TGTGCCAGCAGTCCGACACTAAATGAGCAGTTCTTC
>.|TRBV28|once|TRBJ2-3
CASSSLDGVDTQYF
TGTGCCAGCAGTTCCCTCGACGGGGTAGATACGCAGTATTTT
>.|TRBV10-2|few|TRBJ1-5
CASSELSLNQPQHF
TGCGCTAGCAGTGAGTTGAGCCTCAATCAGCCCCAGCATTTT
>.|TRBV28|.|TRBJ1-5
CASNTGTGQPQHF
TGTGCCAGCAATACAGGGACTGGTCAGCCCCAGCATTTT
>.|TRBV28|.|TRBJ1-1
CASSPPRGYTEAFF
TGTGCCAGCAGTCCCCCCAGGGGCTACACTGAAGCTTTCTTT
>.|TRBV7-2|many|TRBJ1-4
CASSLIPVAANEKLFF
TGTGCCAGCAGCTTAATTCCGGTTGCGGCTAATGAAAAACTGTTTTTT
>.|TRBV7-6|few|TRBJ1-2
CASSLGAGGRDGYTF
TGTGCCAGCAGCTTAGGGGCTGGAGGGAGAGATGGCTACACCTTC